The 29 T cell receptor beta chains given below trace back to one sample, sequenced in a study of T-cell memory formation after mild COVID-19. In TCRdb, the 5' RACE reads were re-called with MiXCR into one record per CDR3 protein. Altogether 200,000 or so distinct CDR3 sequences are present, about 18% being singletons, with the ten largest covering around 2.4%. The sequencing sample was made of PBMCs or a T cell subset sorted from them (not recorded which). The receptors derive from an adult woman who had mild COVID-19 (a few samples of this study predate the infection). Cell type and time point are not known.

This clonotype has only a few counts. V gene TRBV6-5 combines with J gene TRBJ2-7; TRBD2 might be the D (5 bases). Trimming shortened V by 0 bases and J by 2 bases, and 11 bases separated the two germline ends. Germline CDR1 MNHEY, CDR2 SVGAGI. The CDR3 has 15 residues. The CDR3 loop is CASSYSRGSAYEQYF. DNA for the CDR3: TGTGCCAGCAGTTACTCGAGAGGGAGCGCCTACGAGCAGTACTTC.

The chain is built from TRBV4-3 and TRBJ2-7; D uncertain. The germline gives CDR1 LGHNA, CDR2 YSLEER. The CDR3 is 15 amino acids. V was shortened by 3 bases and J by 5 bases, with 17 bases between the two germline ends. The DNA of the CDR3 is TGCGCCAGCAGCCAGCTCGTAGGGCCACTCCACGAGCAGTACTTC. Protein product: CASSQLVGPLHEQYF.

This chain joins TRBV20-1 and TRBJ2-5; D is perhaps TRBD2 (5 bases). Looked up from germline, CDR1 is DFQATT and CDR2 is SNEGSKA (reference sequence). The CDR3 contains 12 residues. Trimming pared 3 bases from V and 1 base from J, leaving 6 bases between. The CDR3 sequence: CSARDFQETQYF. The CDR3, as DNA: TGCAGTGCTAGGGACTTCCAAGAGACCCAGTACTTC.

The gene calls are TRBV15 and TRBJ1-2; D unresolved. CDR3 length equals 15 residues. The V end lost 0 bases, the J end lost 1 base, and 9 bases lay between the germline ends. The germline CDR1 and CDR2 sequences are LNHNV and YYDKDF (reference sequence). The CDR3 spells CATSRDLVNNYGYTF. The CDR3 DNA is TGTGCCACCAGCAGAGATCTGGTCAATAACTATGGCTACACCTTC. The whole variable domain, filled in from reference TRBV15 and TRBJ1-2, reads DAMVIQNPRYQVTQFGKPVTLSCSQTLNHNVMYWYQQKSSQAPKLLFHYYDKDFNNEADTPDNFQSRRPNTSFCFLDIRSPGLGDTAMYLCATSRDLVNNYGYTFGSGTRLTVV.

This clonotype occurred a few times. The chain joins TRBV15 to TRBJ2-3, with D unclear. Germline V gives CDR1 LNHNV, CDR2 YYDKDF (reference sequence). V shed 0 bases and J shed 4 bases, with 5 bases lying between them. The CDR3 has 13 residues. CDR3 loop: CATSRDFADTQYF. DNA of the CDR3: TGTGCCACCAGCAGAGATTTTGCAGATACGCAGTATTTT.

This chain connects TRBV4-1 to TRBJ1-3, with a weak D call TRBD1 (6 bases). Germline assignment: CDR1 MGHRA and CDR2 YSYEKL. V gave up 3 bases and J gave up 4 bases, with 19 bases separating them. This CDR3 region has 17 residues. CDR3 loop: CASSHHKPGTLGNTIYF. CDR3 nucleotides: TGCGCCAGCAGCCACCACAAGCCCGGGACATTGGGAAACACCATATATTTT.

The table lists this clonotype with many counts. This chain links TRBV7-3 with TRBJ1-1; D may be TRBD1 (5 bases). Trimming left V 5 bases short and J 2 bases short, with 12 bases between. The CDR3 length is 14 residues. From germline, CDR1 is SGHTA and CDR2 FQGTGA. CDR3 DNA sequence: TGTGCCAGCAGCCCGGGACGAGCCAACACTGAAGCTTTCTTT. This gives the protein CASSPGRANTEAFF.

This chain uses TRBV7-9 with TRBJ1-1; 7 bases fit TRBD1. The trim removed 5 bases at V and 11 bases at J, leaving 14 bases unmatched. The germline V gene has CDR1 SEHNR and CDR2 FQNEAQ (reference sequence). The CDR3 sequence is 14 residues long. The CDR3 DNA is TGTGCCAGCAGCGCCGACAGGGACCGACCATCGGCTTTCTTT. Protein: CASSADRDRPSAFF.

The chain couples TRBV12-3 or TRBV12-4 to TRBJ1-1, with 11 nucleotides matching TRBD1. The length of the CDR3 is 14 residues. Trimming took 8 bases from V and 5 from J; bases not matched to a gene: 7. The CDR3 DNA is TGTGCCAGCGGACGGACAGGGGGCTCTACTGAAGCTTTCTTT. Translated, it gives CASGRTGGSTEAFF.

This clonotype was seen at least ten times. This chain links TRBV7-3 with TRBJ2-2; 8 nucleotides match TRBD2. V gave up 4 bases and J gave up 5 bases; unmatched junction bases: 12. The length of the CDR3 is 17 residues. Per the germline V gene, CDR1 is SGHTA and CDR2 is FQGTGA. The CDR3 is CASSSTPSGGATGELFF. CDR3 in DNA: TGTGCCAGCAGCTCCACACCGAGCGGGGGTGCGACCGGGGAGCTGTTTTTT. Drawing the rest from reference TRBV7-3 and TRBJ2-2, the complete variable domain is GAGVSQTPSNKVTEKGKYVELRCDPISGHTALYWYRQSLGQGPEFLIYFQGTGAADDSGLPNDRFFAVRPEGSVSTLKIQRTERGDSAVYLCASSSTPSGGATGELFFGEGSRLTVL.

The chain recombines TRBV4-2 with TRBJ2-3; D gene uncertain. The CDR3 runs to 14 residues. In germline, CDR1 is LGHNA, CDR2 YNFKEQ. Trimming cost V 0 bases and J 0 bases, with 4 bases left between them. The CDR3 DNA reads TGTGCCAGCAGCCAAGATCAAAGCACAGATACGCAGTATTTT. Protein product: CASSQDQSTDTQYF.

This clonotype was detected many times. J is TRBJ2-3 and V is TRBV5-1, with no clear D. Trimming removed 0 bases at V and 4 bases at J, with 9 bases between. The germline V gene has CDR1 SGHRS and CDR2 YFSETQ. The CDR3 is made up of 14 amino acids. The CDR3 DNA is TGCGCCAGCAGCTTGGCCGCGGAATCAGATACGCAGTATTTT. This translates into CASSLAAESDTQYF.

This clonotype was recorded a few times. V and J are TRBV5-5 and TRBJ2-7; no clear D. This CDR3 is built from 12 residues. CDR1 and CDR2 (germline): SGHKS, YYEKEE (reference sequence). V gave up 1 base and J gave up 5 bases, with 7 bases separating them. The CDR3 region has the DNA TGTGCCAGCAGCTTGATATGGGACGAGCAGTACTTC. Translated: CASSLIWDEQYF.

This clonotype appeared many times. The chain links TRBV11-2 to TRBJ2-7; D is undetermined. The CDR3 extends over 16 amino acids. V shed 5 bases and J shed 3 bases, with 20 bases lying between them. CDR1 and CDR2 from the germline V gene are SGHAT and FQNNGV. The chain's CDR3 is CASSPTRRVGDYEQYF. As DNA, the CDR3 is TGTGCCAGCAGCCCAACCAGACGAGTAGGAGACTACGAGCAGTACTTC.

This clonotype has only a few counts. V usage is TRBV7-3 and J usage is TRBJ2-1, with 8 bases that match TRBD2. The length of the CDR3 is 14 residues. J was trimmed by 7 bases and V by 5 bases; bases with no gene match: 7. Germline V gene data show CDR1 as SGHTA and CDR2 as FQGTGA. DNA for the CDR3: TGTGCCAGCAGCCCCCAGAGCGGGAGTAATGAGCAGTTCTTC. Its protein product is CASSPQSGSNEQFF.

The CDR3: CATGQGLGYGYTF. CDR3 sequence (DNA): TGTGCCACCGGACAGGGGTTGGGCTATGGCTACACCTTC. The chain uses TRBV10-3 and TRBJ1-2, with TRBD1 matching 9 bases. In germline, CDR1 is ENHRY, CDR2 SYGVKD. Losses at the gene ends were 10 bases for V and 4 bases for J; bases not matched to a gene: 7. The CDR3 totals 13 residues.

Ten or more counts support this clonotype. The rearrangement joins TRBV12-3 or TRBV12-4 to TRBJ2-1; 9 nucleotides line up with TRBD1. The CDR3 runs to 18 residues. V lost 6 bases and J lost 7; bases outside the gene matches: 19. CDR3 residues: CASSPGTTTGGYRNEQFF. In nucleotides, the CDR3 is TGTGCCAGCAGCCCCGGAACCACGACAGGGGGTTACAGAAATGAGCAGTTCTTC.

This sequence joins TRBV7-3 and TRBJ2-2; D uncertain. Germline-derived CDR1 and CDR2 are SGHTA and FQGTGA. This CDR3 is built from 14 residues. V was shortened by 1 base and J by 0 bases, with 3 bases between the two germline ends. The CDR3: CASSLMANTGELFF. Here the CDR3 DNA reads TGTGCCAGCAGCTTAATGGCGAACACCGGGGAGCTGTTTTTT.

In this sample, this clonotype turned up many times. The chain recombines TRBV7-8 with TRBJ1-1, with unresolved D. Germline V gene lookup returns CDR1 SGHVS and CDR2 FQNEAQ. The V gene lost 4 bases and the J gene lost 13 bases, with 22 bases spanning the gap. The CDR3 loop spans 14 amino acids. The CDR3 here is CASSSNRGRPEGFF. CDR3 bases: TGTGCCAGCAGCTCAAACCGCGGACGGCCGGAGGGTTTCTTT.

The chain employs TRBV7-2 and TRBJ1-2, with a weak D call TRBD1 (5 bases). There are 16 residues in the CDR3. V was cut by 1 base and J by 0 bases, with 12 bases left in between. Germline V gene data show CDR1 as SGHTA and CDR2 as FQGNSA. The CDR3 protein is CASSLVFGGTNYGYTF. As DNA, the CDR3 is TGTGCCAGCAGCTTAGTGTTTGGGGGTACTAACTATGGCTACACCTTC.

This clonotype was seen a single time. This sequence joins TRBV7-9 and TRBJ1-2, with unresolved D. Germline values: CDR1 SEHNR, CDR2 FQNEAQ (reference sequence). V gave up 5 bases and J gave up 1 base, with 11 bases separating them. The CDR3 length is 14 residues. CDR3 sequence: CASSRRAVNYGYTF. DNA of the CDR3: TGTGCCAGCAGCCGACGGGCCGTTAACTATGGCTACACCTTC.

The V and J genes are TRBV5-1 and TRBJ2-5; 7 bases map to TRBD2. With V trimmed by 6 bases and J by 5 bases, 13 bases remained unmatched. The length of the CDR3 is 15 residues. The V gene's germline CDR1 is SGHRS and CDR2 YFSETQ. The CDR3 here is CASKPSGYVGETQYF. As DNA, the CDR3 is TGCGCCAGCAAGCCTAGCGGTTACGTTGGGGAGACCCAGTACTTC.

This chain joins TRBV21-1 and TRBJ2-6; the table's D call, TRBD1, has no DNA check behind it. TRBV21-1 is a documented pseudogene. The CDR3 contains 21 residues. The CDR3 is CASSKIQRGWGGPSGANVLTF. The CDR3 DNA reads TGTGCCAGCAGCAAAATTCAAAGGGGTTGGGGGGGCCCATCTGGGGCCAACGTCCTGACTTTC.

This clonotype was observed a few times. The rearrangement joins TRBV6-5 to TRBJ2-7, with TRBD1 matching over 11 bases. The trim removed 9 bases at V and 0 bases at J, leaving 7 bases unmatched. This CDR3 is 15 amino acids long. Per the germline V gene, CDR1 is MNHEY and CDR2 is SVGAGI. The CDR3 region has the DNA TGTGCCAGTAATCCCGGGACAGGGGGCTCCTACGAGCAGTACTTC. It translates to CASNPGTGGSYEQYF.

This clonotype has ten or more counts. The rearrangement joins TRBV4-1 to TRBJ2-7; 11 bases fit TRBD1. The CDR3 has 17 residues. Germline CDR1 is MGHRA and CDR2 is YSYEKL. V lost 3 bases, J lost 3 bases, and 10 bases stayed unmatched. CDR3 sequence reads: CASSQPGGTGGFYEQYF. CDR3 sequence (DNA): TGCGCCAGCAGCCAGCCGGGGGGGACAGGGGGTTTCTACGAGCAGTACTTC.

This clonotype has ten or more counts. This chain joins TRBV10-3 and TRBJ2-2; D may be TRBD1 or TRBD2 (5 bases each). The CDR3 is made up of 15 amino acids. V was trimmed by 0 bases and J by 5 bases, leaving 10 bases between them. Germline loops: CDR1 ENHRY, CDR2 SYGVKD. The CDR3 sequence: CAISESGRTTGELFF. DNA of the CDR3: TGTGCCATCAGTGAGTCGGGACGGACAACCGGGGAGCTGTTTTTT.

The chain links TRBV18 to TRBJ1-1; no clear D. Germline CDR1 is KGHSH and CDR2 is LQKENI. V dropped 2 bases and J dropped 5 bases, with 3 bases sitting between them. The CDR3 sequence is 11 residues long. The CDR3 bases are TGTGCCAGCTCACCAGAGACTGAAGCTTTCTTT. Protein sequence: CASSPETEAFF. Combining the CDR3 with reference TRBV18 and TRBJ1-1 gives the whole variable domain NAGVMQNPRHLVRRRGQEARLRCSPMKGHSHVYWYRQLPEEGLKFMVYLQKENIIDESGMPKERFSAEFPKEGPSILRIQQVVRGDSAAYFCASSPETEAFFGQGTRLTVV.

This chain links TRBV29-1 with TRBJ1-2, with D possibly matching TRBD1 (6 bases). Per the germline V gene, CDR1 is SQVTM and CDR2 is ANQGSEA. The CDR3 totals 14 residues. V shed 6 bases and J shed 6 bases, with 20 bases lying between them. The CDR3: CSVLEGTSRNGYTF. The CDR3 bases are TGCAGCGTCCTAGAAGGGACATCCCGTAATGGCTACACCTTC.

The DNA for the CDR3 is TGTGCCAGCAGTTACGGCAACAGCAATTCACCCCTCCACTTT. As protein: CASSYGNSNSPLHF. V and J are TRBV6-5 and TRBJ1-6; unclear D gene. Between the trimmed V and J ends, which lost 2 bases and 7 bases, there was a span of 9 bases. Germline CDR1 and CDR2: MNHEY and SVGAGI. This CDR3 comprises 14 residues.